Listed below are T cell receptor beta chains from one sample, sequenced in a study of CD4+ T cells in melanoma. Clones were read by immunoSEQ multiplex PCR, and TCRdb kept only the in-frame ones, dropping some. The sample lists approximately 3,500 clones, roughly 73% occurring once. The sample consisted of tumor tissue. Receptors were obtained from a human donor with melanoma. Both conserved end residues are part of each CDR3. Each record gives: J gene, V gene, clone size, D gene, CDR3 protein, CDR3 DNA. D genes are given only for firm matches. Size tells how often a clone was seen (once, few, many) or the class of an expanded clone, and some rows leave it out.

j_gene: TRBJ2-1; v_gene: TRBV5-1; abundance: .; d_gene: .; CDR3aa: CASSLDAYNEQFF; CDR3nt: TGCGCCAGCAGCTTGGACGCTTACAATGAGCAGTTCTTC
j_gene: TRBJ1-2; v_gene: TRBV7-2; abundance: .; d_gene: TRBD1; CDR3aa: CASSSHRQGHYGYTF; CDR3nt: TGTGCCAGCAGCTCCCACCGACAGGGTCACTATGGCTACACCTTC
j_gene: TRBJ2-1; v_gene: TRBV11-3; abundance: .; d_gene: TRBD2; CDR3aa: CASSFSGTLNEQFF; CDR3nt: TGTGCCAGCAGCTTTAGCGGGACATTAAACGAGCAGTTCTTC
j_gene: TRBJ1-1; v_gene: TRBV29-1; abundance: .; d_gene: .; CDR3aa: CSGRGRFGTEAFF; CDR3nt: TGCAGCGGAAGGGGTAGGTTTGGAACTGAAGCTTTCTTT
j_gene: TRBJ2-5; v_gene: TRBV5-4; abundance: .; d_gene: .; CDR3aa: CASSFPTGQETQYF; CDR3nt: TGTGCCAGCAGCTTCCCCACAGGGCAAGAGACCCAGTACTTC
j_gene: TRBJ1-2; v_gene: TRBV9; abundance: .; d_gene: TRBD1; CDR3aa: CASSLSRDRGREDGYTF; CDR3nt: TGTGCCAGCAGCTTGTCCCGGGACAGGGGGCGGGAAGATGGCTACACCTTC
j_gene: TRBJ1-1; v_gene: TRBV7-9; abundance: .; d_gene: .; CDR3aa: CASSRQFEAFF; CDR3nt: TGTGCCAGCAGCCGACAGTTCGAAGCTTTCTTT
j_gene: TRBJ2-3; v_gene: TRBV6-5; abundance: .; d_gene: .; CDR3aa: CASSYGGRYSTDTQYF; CDR3nt: TGTGCCAGCAGTTACGGGGGGCGTTATAGCACAGATACGCAGTATTTT
j_gene: TRBJ2-1; v_gene: TRBV28; abundance: .; d_gene: TRBD2; CDR3aa: CASSLYGTITYNEQFF; CDR3nt: TGTGCCAGCAGTTTATATGGGACTATCACCTACAATGAGCAGTTCTTC
j_gene: TRBJ2-5; v_gene: TRBV25-1; abundance: few; d_gene: TRBD1; CDR3aa: CASSITTGVQETQYF; CDR3nt: TGTGCCAGCAGCATCACCACAGGGGTCCAAGAGACCCAGTACTTC
j_gene: TRBJ1-5; v_gene: TRBV5-5; abundance: few; d_gene: TRBD1; CDR3aa: CASSLWGTANQPQHF; CDR3nt: TGTGCCAGCAGCTTGTGGGGGACAGCTAATCAGCCCCAGCATTTT
j_gene: TRBJ2-7; v_gene: TRBV7-2; abundance: .; d_gene: TRBD2; CDR3aa: CASSLEASGGLYEQYF; CDR3nt: TGTGCCAGCAGCTTAGAGGCTAGCGGGGGACTGTACGAGCAGTACTTC
j_gene: TRBJ2-3; v_gene: TRBV4-1; abundance: few; d_gene: .; CDR3aa: CASSQLYTRTDTQYF; CDR3nt: TGCGCCAGCAGCCAACTATACACCAGGACAGATACGCAGTATTTT
j_gene: TRBJ2-1; v_gene: TRBV4-1; abundance: .; d_gene: .; CDR3aa: CASSQVGRGLYNEQFF; CDR3nt: TGCGCCAGCAGCCAAGTAGGGCGGGGGCTCTACAATGAGCAGTTCTTC
j_gene: TRBJ2-7; v_gene: TRBV9; abundance: large; d_gene: TRBD2; CDR3aa: CASSASSGLAGEQYF; CDR3nt: TGTGCCAGCAGCGCCTCATCAGGACTAGCGGGAGAGCAGTACTTC
j_gene: TRBJ2-3; v_gene: TRBV7-2; abundance: few; d_gene: .; CDR3aa: CASYSGQIYTDTQYF; CDR3nt: TGTGCCAGCTATAGCGGACAGATTTACACAGATACGCAGTATTTT
j_gene: TRBJ2-5; v_gene: TRBV9; abundance: .; d_gene: TRBD2; CDR3aa: CATYTASGSEETQYF; CDR3nt: TGTGCCACCTACACGGCTAGCGGGAGTGAAGAGACCCAGTACTTC
j_gene: TRBJ2-7; v_gene: TRBV7-9; abundance: .; d_gene: .; CDR3aa: CASSLHGAGNEQYF; CDR3nt: TGTGCCAGCAGCTTACACGGTGCCGGGAACGAGCAGTACTTC
j_gene: TRBJ2-1; v_gene: TRBV19; abundance: .; d_gene: .; CDR3aa: CASSSPQGGGYNEQFF; CDR3nt: TGTGCCAGTAGTAGCCCCCAGGGGGGGGGATACAATGAGCAGTTCTTC
j_gene: TRBJ2-2; v_gene: TRBV28; abundance: once; d_gene: TRBD2; CDR3aa: CASSQLAGGIQTGELFF; CDR3nt: TGTGCCAGCAGTCAACTAGCGGGAGGTATTCAAACCGGGGAGCTGTTTTTT
j_gene: TRBJ2-7; v_gene: TRBV28; abundance: .; d_gene: TRBD1; CDR3aa: CASIPFRDSHEQYF; CDR3nt: TGTGCCAGCATCCCCTTCCGGGACAGTCACGAGCAGTACTTC